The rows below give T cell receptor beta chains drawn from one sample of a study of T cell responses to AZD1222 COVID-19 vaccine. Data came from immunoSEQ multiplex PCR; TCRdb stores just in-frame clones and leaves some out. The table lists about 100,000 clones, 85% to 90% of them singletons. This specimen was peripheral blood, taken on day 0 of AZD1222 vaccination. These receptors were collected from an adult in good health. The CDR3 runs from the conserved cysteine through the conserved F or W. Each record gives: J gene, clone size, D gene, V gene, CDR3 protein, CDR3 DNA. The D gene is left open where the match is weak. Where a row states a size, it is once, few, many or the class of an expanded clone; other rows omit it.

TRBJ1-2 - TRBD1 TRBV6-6 CASSYPQGAHGYTF TGTGCCAGCAGTTACCCACAGGGGGCTCATGGCTACACCTTC
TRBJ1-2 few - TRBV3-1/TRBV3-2 CASSTNVRAGYTF TGTGCCAGCAGCACAAACGTCAGGGCTGGCTACACCTTC
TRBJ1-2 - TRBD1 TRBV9 CASSVAAGGRGHGYTF TGTGCCAGCAGCGTAGCTGCGGGTGGCAGGGGGCATGGCTACACCTTC
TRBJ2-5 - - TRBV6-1 CASSERGETQYF TGTGCCAGCAGTGAGAGAGGGGAGACCCAGTACTTC
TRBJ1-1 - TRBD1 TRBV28 CASSISTGFSTEAFF TGTGCCAGCAGTATCTCGACAGGGTTCAGTACTGAAGCTTTCTTT
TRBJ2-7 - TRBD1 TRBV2 CASSPGTGYYEQYF TGTGCCAGCTCCCCCGGGACAGGGTACTACGAGCAGTACTTC
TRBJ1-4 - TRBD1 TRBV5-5 CASSSLGDRGEKLFF TGTGCCAGCAGCAGCCTGGGGGACAGGGGAGAAAAACTGTTTTTT
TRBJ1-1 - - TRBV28 CASSIWEMNTEAFF TGTGCCAGCAGTATTTGGGAAATGAACACTGAAGCTTTCTTT
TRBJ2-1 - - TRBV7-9 CASTLGYNEQFF TGTGCCAGCACCTTAGGGTACAATGAGCAGTTCTTC
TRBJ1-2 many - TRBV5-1 CASSLQQEVGYTF TGCGCCAGCAGCTTGCAACAGGAGGTTGGCTACACCTTC
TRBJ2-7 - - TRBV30 CAWSTQQGSYEQYF TGTGCCTGGAGTACCCAACAGGGCTCCTACGAGCAGTACTTC
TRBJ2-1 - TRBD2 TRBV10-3 CAISESGLAGVRDNEQFF TGTGCCATCAGTGAGTCAGGCCTAGCGGGGGTTCGCGACAATGAGCAGTTCTTC
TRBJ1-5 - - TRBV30 CAWSVRGGQPQHF TGTGCCTGGAGTGTACGGGGAGGGCAGCCCCAGCATTTT
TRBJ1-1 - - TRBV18 CASSPPVGGNTEAFF TGTGCCAGCTCACCACCGGTCGGGGGCAACACTGAAGCTTTCTTT